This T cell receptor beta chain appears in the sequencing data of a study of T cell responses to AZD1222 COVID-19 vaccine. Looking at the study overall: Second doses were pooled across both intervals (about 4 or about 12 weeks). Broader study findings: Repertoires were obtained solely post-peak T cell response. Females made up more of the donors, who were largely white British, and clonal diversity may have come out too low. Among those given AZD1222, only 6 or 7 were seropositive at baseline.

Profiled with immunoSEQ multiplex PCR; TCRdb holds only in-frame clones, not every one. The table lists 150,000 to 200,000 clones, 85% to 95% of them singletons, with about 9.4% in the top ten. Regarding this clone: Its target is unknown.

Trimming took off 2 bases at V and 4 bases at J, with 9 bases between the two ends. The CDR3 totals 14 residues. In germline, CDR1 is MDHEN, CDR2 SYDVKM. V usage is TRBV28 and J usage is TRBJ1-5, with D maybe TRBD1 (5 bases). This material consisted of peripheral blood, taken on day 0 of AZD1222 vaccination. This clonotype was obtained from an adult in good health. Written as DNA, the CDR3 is TGTGCCAGCAGTTTAAGGGGACCAAATCAGCCCCAGCATTTT. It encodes CASSLRGPNQPQHF.